This TCR beta chain is drawn from a study of T cells of healthy individuals. The sample holds a few counts of this clonotype. Germline V gene sequence: CDR1 KGHSH, CDR2 LQKENI. Trimming cost V 2 bases and J 2 bases, with 14 bases left between them. The CDR3 sequence is 16 residues long. TCRdb called the 5' RACE reads again in MiXCR, with one record for every CDR3 protein. The sample shows roughly 87,000 distinct CDR3 sequences, 17% of them seen only once. V gene TRBV18 combines with J gene TRBJ2-3, with a possible D match to TRBD2 (7 bases). This TCR derives from a human donor in good health. CDR3 sequence reads: CASSPILAGATDTQYF. CDR3 bases: TGTGCCAGCTCACCAATATTGGCGGGGGCCACAGATACGCAGTATTTT.